This is a list of T cell receptor beta chains from one sample in a study of spatial heterogeneity in lung cancer. TCRdb processed the 5' RACE reads anew with MiXCR; each CDR3 protein has one entry. The repertoire has about 50,000 distinct CDR3 sequences, roughly 7.6% of them found once; the top ten carry about an eighth. This material consisted of PBMCs, taken at surgery. These receptors all stem from a female donor with early-stage non-small cell lung cancer. The CDR3 runs from the conserved cysteine through the conserved F or W. Fields, in order: J gene, D gene, clone size, V gene, CDR3 protein, CDR3 DNA. D genes are given only for firm matches. Clone size, where shown, is once, few, many, or a class for clones that have expanded.

TRBJ2-1,.,.,TRBV30,CAWRGVGRNNEQFF,TGTGCCTGGAGAGGCGTTGGGCGAAACAATGAGCAGTTCTTC
TRBJ2-7,TRBD1,many,TRBV10-3,CAISLGQPSYEQYF,TGTGCCATCAGCTTGGGACAGCCGTCCTACGAGCAGTACTTC
TRBJ1-5,TRBD1,many,TRBV6-6,CASSSGQLYQPQHF,TGTGCCAGCAGCTCGGGACAGTTATATCAGCCCCAGCATTTT
TRBJ2-3,.,.,TRBV6-2/TRBV6-3,CASIQAPRGGSTDTQYF,TGTGCCAGCATCCAAGCCCCTCGCGGGGGCTCCACAGATACGCAGTATTTT
TRBJ1-1,.,few,TRBV12-3/TRBV12-4,CASSWAGSGGTEAFF,TGTGCCAGCAGTTGGGCAGGGTCCGGGGGCACTGAAGCTTTCTTT
TRBJ2-3,.,few,TRBV30,CAWSESSDSTDTQYF,TGTGCCTGGAGCGAGAGCAGCGACAGCACAGATACGCAGTATTTT
TRBJ2-3,.,many,TRBV24-1,CATSVPRLDGSDTQYF,TGTGCCACCAGTGTACCCCGGCTCGACGGGTCAGATACGCAGTATTTT
TRBJ2-7,.,many,TRBV27,CASSWRGSYEQYF,TGTGCCAGCAGTTGGAGGGGCTCCTACGAGCAGTACTTC
TRBJ2-1,TRBD2,many,TRBV5-1,CASSLALAGNNEQFF,TGCGCCAGCAGCTTGGCCTTAGCGGGGAACAATGAGCAGTTCTTC
TRBJ2-1,.,few,TRBV9,CASNPGGTYNEQFF,TGTGCCAGCAACCCGGGTGGTACCTACAATGAGCAGTTCTTC
TRBJ2-3,TRBD1,.,TRBV10-3,CAISDRGRGTDTQYF,TGTGCCATCAGTGACAGGGGGCGAGGCACAGATACGCAGTATTTT
TRBJ1-5,.,many,TRBV7-9,CASSLGNSNQPQHF,TGTGCCAGCAGCTTAGGTAATAGCAATCAGCCCCAGCATTTT
TRBJ1-6,.,few,TRBV6-2/TRBV6-3,CASSDPGPGVLLHF,TGTGCCAGCAGCGACCCCGGACCCGGGGTACTACTCCACTTT
TRBJ2-5,TRBD2,many,TRBV7-2,CASSLTPTIAGGRKETQYF,TGTGCCAGCAGCTTAACCCCTACCATAGCGGGGGGGCGGAAAGAGACCCAGTACTTC
TRBJ2-7,.,.,TRBV14,CASSPGTRRTVQYF,TGTGCCAGCAGCCCCGGGACGCGGCGGACGGTGCAGTACTTC
TRBJ1-1,.,few,TRBV30,CAWSVTKNTEAFF,TGTGCCTGGAGTGTAACCAAGAACACTGAAGCTTTCTTT
TRBJ2-1,.,.,TRBV29-1,CSPEGRSSYNEQFF,TGCAGCCCTGAAGGGAGAAGTTCTTACAATGAGCAGTTCTTC
TRBJ2-7,.,many,TRBV11-1,CASSLSTYEQYF,TGTGCCAGCAGCTTATCGACCTACGAGCAGTACTTC
TRBJ1-2,.,.,TRBV12-3/TRBV12-4,CASSLFQGSGYTF,TGTGCCAGCAGTTTATTCCAGGGTAGTGGCTACACCTTC
TRBJ2-1,.,many,TRBV3-1,CASSQGGRTLGNEQFF,TGTGCCAGCAGCCAAGGGGGTCGGACCTTAGGGAATGAGCAGTTCTTC
TRBJ2-7,TRBD1,many,TRBV10-3,CAISIAGGMNEQYF,TGTGCCATCAGTATCGCAGGGGGCATGAACGAGCAGTACTTC
TRBJ2-2,.,.,TRBV30,CAWRVSGSGELFF,TGTGCCTGGAGGGTGTCAGGGTCCGGGGAGCTGTTTTTT
TRBJ1-2,.,few,TRBV21-1,CASSKSTADDGYTF,TGTGCCAGCAGCAAATCTACAGCAGACGATGGCTACACCTTC
TRBJ2-5,TRBD2,.,TRBV19,CASSIAGGHGETQYF,TGTGCCAGTAGTATAGCGGGGGGGCACGGAGAGACCCAGTACTTC
TRBJ2-5,.,few,TRBV29-1,CSVAEERHVQETQYF,TGCAGCGTTGCAGAGGAGCGACACGTTCAAGAGACCCAGTACTTC
TRBJ1-5,.,few,TRBV18,CASSPATGARGQPQHF,TGTGCCAGCTCACCCGCCACCGGGGCTCGGGGTCAGCCCCAGCATTTT
TRBJ2-3,TRBD1,.,TRBV7-2,CASSLGGGAEDTQYF,TGTGCCAGCAGCTTAGGAGGGGGCGCGGAAGATACGCAGTATTTT
TRBJ1-1,.,.,TRBV30,CAWRTNTEAFF,TGTGCCTGGAGAACCAACACTGAAGCTTTCTTT
TRBJ2-7,TRBD2,.,TRBV3-1,CASSQAPGLAGGLEQYF,TGTGCCAGCAGCCAAGCACCGGGACTAGCGGGGGGGCTTGAGCAGTACTTC
TRBJ2-1,.,many,TRBV7-2,CASSFFGTNEQFF,TGTGCCAGCAGCTTTTTTGGAACCAATGAGCAGTTCTTC
TRBJ2-3,.,few,TRBV7-9,CASSRLRTGTDTQYF,TGTGCCAGCAGCCGACTCCGGACAGGCACAGATACGCAGTATTTT
TRBJ2-5,TRBD2,.,TRBV12-3/TRBV12-4,CASSLGLAGGPGETQYF,TGTGCCAGCAGTCTGGGACTAGCGGGGGGGCCTGGGGAGACCCAGTACTTC
TRBJ2-5,TRBD1,.,TRBV7-2,CASSFTGVRETQYF,TGTGCCAGCAGCTTTACAGGGGTGCGAGAGACCCAGTACTTC
TRBJ2-7,TRBD1,few,TRBV6-1,CASSSGQGGLYEQYF,TGTGCCAGCAGCAGTGGACAGGGGGGCCTCTACGAGCAGTACTTC
TRBJ2-3,TRBD1,.,TRBV6-1,CASSDGQADTQYF,TGTGCCAGCAGTGATGGACAGGCAGATACGCAGTATTTT
TRBJ1-4,.,.,TRBV7-2,CASSRREYSPNEKLFF,TGTGCCAGCAGCCGTCGGGAATATAGCCCTAATGAAAAACTGTTTTTT
TRBJ2-4,.,.,TRBV6-5,CASSPAPPYRVENIQYF,TGTGCCAGCAGCCCTGCTCCCCCTTACAGGGTTGAAAACATTCAGTACTTC
TRBJ2-3,.,many,TRBV7-7,CASSLDAEDTQYF,TGTGCTAGCAGCTTAGACGCCGAAGATACGCAGTATTTT
TRBJ2-1,TRBD2,few,TRBV18,CASSPKAGGYNEQFF,TGTGCCAGCTCACCAAAAGCGGGGGGGTACAATGAGCAGTTCTTC
TRBJ1-1,.,many,TRBV5-1,CASSFSADTEAFF,TGCGCCAGCAGCTTCAGCGCGGACACTGAAGCTTTCTTT
TRBJ1-1,.,.,TRBV7-3,CASSLMGVNTEAFF,TGTGCCAGCAGCTTAATGGGGGTGAACACTGAAGCTTTCTTT
TRBJ2-5,TRBD2,.,TRBV5-1,CAGSLISGGPQETQYF,TGCGCCGGCAGCTTAATCAGCGGGGGGCCCCAAGAGACCCAGTACTTC
TRBJ1-2,.,few,TRBV21-1,CASSVPGTENYGYTF,TGTGCCAGCAGCGTCCCCGGGACAGAAAACTATGGCTACACCTTC
TRBJ2-1,TRBD1,many,TRBV6-5,CASSYSGQGNYNEQFF,TGTGCCAGCAGTTACTCCGGACAGGGCAACTACAATGAGCAGTTCTTC
TRBJ2-1,.,many,TRBV7-2,CASSSVPSGEQFF,TGTGCCAGCAGCTCCGTCCCGTCGGGTGAGCAGTTCTTC
TRBJ1-2,TRBD1,.,TRBV20-1,CSATGGWDYGYTF,TGCAGTGCTACAGGGGGCTGGGACTATGGCTACACCTTC
TRBJ2-1,.,few,TRBV2,CASRLSIEQFF,TGTGCCAGTCGACTGTCAATTGAGCAGTTCTTC
TRBJ2-2,.,.,TRBV4-2,CASSAQGPPGELFF,TGTGCCAGCAGCGCGCAGGGGCCCCCCGGGGAGCTGTTTTTT
TRBJ1-6,.,few,TRBV20-1,CSAGTNGPPLHF,TGCAGTGCCGGGACAAACGGGCCACCCCTCCACTTT
TRBJ2-7,TRBD1,many,TRBV19,CASSTGERFYEQYF,TGTGCCAGTAGCACAGGGGAAAGGTTCTACGAGCAGTACTTC
TRBJ2-5,TRBD2,.,TRBV12-3/TRBV12-4,CASRSLGAGGAETQYF,TGTGCCAGCAGGTCCTTAGGGGCGGGGGGCGCTGAGACCCAGTACTTC
TRBJ2-5,TRBD2,.,TRBV12-3/TRBV12-4,CASSFAGGQGETQYF,TGTGCCAGCAGTTTCGCGGGGGGGCAGGGAGAGACCCAGTACTTC
TRBJ2-2,.,.,TRBV6-1,CASSRQFKPGELFF,TGTGCCAGCAGTCGACAGTTCAAACCCGGGGAGCTGTTTTTT
TRBJ2-7,TRBD1,.,TRBV7-9,CASSVRTGTDEQYF,TGTGCCAGCAGCGTCCGGACAGGGACCGACGAGCAGTACTTC